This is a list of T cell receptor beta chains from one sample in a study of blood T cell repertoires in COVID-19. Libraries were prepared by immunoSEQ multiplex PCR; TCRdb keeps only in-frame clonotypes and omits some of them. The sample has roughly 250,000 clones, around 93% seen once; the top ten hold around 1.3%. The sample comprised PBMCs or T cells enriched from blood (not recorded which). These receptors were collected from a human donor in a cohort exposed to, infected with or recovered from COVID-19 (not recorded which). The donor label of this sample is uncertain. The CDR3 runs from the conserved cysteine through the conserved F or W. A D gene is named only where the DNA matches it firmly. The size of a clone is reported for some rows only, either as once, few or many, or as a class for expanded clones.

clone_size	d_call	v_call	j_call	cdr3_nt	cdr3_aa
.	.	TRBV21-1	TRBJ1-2	TGTGCCAGCAGCATTCCGGACAGGGCAGCCAACTATGGCTACACCTTC	CASSIPDRAANYGYTF
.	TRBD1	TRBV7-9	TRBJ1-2	TGTGCCAGCAGCTTAAGACAGGGGGCGGGAGATGGCTACACCTTC	CASSLRQGAGDGYTF
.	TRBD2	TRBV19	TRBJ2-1	TGTGCCAGTCAGACTAGCGGGGGGCCTTACAATGAGCAGTTCTTC	CASQTSGGPYNEQFF
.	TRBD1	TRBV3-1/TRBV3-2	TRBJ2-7	TGTGCCAGCAGCCCGATGGACAGGGGAGAGCAGTACTTC	CASSPMDRGEQYF
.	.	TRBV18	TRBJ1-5	TGTGCCAGCTCACCCTGGGGCGTAGACAATCAGCCCCAGCATTTT	CASSPWGVDNQPQHF
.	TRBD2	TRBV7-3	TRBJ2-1	TGTGCCAGCAGCTTGCGGGGGGGCCCGGAGCAGTTCTTC	CASSLRGGPEQFF
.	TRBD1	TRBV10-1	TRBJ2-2	TGCGCCAGCAGTGATGGGACAGGGGGGACCGGGGAGCTGTTTTTT	CASSDGTGGTGELFF
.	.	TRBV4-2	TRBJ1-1	TGTGCCAGCCTGTGGGTTGAGGGGAACACTGAAGCTTTCTTT	CASLWVEGNTEAFF
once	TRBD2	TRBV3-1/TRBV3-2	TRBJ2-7	TGTGCCACCACCGGGGGGGCCTCCTACGAGCAGTACTTC	CATTGGASYEQYF
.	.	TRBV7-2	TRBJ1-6	TGTGCCAGCAGTCGGCGACAGTTCGGCGCCTATAATTCACCCCTCCACTTT	CASSRRQFGAYNSPLHF
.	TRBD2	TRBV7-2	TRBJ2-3	TGTGCCAGCAGCGACGGACTCCTGGGGGGGACAGATACGCAGTATTTT	CASSDGLLGGTDTQYF
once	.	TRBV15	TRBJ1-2	TGTGCCACCAGCAGAGCAGGGGCGGTTGGCTACACCTTC	CATSRAGAVGYTF
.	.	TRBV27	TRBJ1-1	TGTGCCAGCAGTGTACAGGGAAGGAACACTGAAGCTTTCTTT	CASSVQGRNTEAFF
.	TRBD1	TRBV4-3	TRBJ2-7	TGCGCCAGCAGCCAAGAATGGCCAGGACAGGATATGTACGAGCAGTACTTC	CASSQEWPGQDMYEQYF
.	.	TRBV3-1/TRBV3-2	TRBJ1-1	TGTGCCAGCAGCCAAGATGCAGGGCGGACTGAAGCTTTCTTT	CASSQDAGRTEAFF
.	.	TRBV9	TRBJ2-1	TGTGCCAGCAGCGTAACAATACGGGGGGAGCAGTTCTTC	CASSVTIRGEQFF
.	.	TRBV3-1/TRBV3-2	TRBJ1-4	TGTGCCAGCAGCCAACGATCTGGGAGCTTCAATGAAAAACTGTTTTTT	CASSQRSGSFNEKLFF
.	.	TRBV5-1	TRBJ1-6	TGCGCCAGCGGGAGGGGGGGGGATTCACCCCTCCACTTT	CASGRGGDSPLHF
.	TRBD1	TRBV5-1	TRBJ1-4	TGCGCCAGCAGCTTGGCCCCAGGGGGGGAAAAACTGTTTTTT	CASSLAPGGEKLFF
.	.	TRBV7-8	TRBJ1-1	TGTGCCAGCAGCCGCGGGGTGGGAGGCAAGAACACTGAAGCTTTCTTT	CASSRGVGGKNTEAFF
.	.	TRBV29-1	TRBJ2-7	TGCAGCGTTGCTTCAGGGGCTCACGAGCAGTACTTC	CSVASGAHEQYF
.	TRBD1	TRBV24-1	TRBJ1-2	TGTGCCACCAGTGACAAGGACAGGTACATCACGGGCTACACCTTC	CATSDKDRYITGYTF
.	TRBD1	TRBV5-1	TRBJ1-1	TGCGCCAGCAGGTTTGGACAGGTTGGGGCAGCTTTCTTT	CASRFGQVGAAFF
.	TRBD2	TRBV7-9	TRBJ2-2	TGTGCCAGCAGCTTAACTAGCGGGGGGGACACCGGGGAGCTGTTTTTT	CASSLTSGGDTGELFF
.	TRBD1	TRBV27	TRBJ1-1	TGTGCCAGCAGTCGGACCAGGGGGGAGGCTTTCTTT	CASSRTRGEAFF
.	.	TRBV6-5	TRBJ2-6	TGTGCCAGCAGTTACTCAGGGGGCTCTGGGGCCAACGTCCTGACTTTC	CASSYSGGSGANVLTF
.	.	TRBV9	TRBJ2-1	TGTGCCAGCAGCGTAGCGGCGGTGACTGGGAATGAGCAGTTCTTC	CASSVAAVTGNEQFF
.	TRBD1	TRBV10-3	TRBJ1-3	TGTGCCATCACTCTGGACAGGGCTGGAAACACCATATATTTT	CAITLDRAGNTIYF
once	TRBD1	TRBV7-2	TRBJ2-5	TGTGCCAGCAGCTTAGTGGTTTCGACAGGGATTACCCAAGAGACCCAGTACTTC	CASSLVVSTGITQETQYF
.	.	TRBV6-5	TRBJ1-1	TGTGCCACCCGAGACCCGTCAGGTCTGACTGAAGCTTTCTTT	CATRDPSGLTEAFF
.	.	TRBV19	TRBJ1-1	TGTGCCAGTAGTTCCGCCGGGTGGACTGAAGCTTTCTTT	CASSSAGWTEAFF
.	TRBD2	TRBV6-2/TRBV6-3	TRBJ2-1	TGTGCCAGCAGTTTCCCGACTAGCGGGGGGACGGACACCTACAATGAGCAGTTCTTC	CASSFPTSGGTDTYNEQFF
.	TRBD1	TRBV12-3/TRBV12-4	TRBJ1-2	TGTGCCAGCAGCAGGGGGTCCAGTGGCTACACCTTC	CASSRGSSGYTF
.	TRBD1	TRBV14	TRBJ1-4	TGTGCCAGCAGCCAAGTTCACGGGACAGTTAATGAAAAACTGTTTTTT	CASSQVHGTVNEKLFF
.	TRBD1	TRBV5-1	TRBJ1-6	TGCGCCAGCAGCGCCGGGACAGCGGGTAATTCACCCCTCCACTTT	CASSAGTAGNSPLHF
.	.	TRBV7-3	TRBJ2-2	TGTGCCAGCAGTCTAAACACCGGGGAGCTGTTTTTT	CASSLNTGELFF
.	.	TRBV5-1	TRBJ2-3	TGCGCCAGCAGCTTGTACAGGGATACGCAGTATTTT	CASSLYRDTQYF
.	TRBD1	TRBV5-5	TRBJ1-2	TGTGCCAGCAGCCCCGGGACAGGGGGCGATGGCTACACCTTC	CASSPGTGGDGYTF
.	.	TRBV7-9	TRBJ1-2	TGTGCCAGCAGCGGACGACAGCCTAACTATGGCTACACCTTC	CASSGRQPNYGYTF
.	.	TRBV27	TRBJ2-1	TGTGCCAGCAGTTTATTTCGCGGAATCTCCTACAATGAGCAGTTCTTC	CASSLFRGISYNEQFF
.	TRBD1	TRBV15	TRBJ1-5	TGTGCCACCAGCAGGGACAGGGGAAGCAATCAGCCCCAGCATTTT	CATSRDRGSNQPQHF
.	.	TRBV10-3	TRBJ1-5	TGTGCCATCAGTGAGGAGGGTCATCAGCCCCAGCATTTT	CAISEEGHQPQHF
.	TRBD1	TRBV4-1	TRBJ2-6	TGCGCCAGCAGCCAACTGACAGGGCCTGGGGCCAACGTCCTGACTTTC	CASSQLTGPGANVLTF
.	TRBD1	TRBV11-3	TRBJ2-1	TGTGCCAGCAGTTCCGGGACAGGGGCTTCCACTAACAATGAGCAGTTCTTC	CASSSGTGASTNNEQFF
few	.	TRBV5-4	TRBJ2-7	TGTGCCAGCAGCTGGGGAGAGAGCTACGAGCAGTACTTC	CASSWGESYEQYF
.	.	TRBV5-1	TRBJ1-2	TGCGCCAGCAGCCCTCGGGACATTCTTGGTGGCTACACCTTC	CASSPRDILGGYTF
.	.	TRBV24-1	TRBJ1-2	TGTGCCACCAGGGACAGTGGCTATGGCTACACCTTC	CATRDSGYGYTF
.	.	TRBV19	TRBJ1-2	TGTGCCAGTACCCTTTTACCGCAGGGAAACTATGGCTACACCTTC	CASTLLPQGNYGYTF
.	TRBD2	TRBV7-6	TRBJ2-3	TGTGCCAGCAGCTCAACCGGACTAGCGGGCACAGATACGCAGTATTTT	CASSSTGLAGTDTQYF
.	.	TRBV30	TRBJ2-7	TGTGCCTGGAGCATCGGGTCCCCGGGGGAGCAGTACTTC	CAWSIGSPGEQYF
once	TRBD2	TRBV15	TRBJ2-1	TGTGCCACCAGCAGAGAAGTAGCGGGGGGGCGGGAGCAGTTCTTC	CATSREVAGGREQFF
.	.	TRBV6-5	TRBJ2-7	TGTGCCAGCACCCCGACAGGCCCAGGCTACGAGCAGTACTTC	CASTPTGPGYEQYF
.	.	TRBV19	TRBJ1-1	TGTGCCACCGGCGGACAGATGAACACTGAAGCTTTCTTT	CATGGQMNTEAFF
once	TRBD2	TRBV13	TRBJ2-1	TGTGCCAGCAGCTTAACGTTTCGAGGTAGCGGGGGGGACAATGAGCAGTTCTTC	CASSLTFRGSGGDNEQFF
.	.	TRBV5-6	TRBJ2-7	TGTGCCAGCAGCTTACTGGGGGGAACGGACTTGAGGCAGTACTTC	CASSLLGGTDLRQYF